This T cell receptor (beta chain) derives from a study of cytomegalovirus exposure and HLA in healthy donors. In the study overall: In a later analysis, it was reported that the roughly 130 validation repertoires had been produced on the same platform as the 550 to 850 repertoires belonging to the first cohort. The study's findings and limits: According to a later analysis, TCR clusters from the first cohort tended to co-occur in the 90 to 150 validation repertoires. Among TCR beta chains, those listed as cytomegalovirus-associated numbered over 150. Cytomegalovirus status was reportedly diagnosed by the classifier with high sensitivity and specificity.

Between the trimmed V and J ends, which lost 2 bases and 9 bases, there was a span of 14 bases. Per the germline V gene, CDR1 is GTSNPN and CDR2 is SVGIG (reference sequence). The CDR3 has 13 amino acids. As concerns this clone: As yet, its antigen is unknown.

The repertoire was sequenced with immunoSEQ multiplex PCR; TCRdb's copy has only in-frame clones and lacks some. In the table there are some 240,000 clones, about 86% of which are singletons. Sequenced material: PBMCs. This chain links TRBV30 with TRBJ2-1; possible D gene TRBD2, 7 bases. The sequence derives from a woman aged 25-40 years in good health and CMV-seropositive. CDR3 residues: CAWSTWEGGEQFF. The CDR3 DNA reads TGTGCCTGGAGTACCTGGGAGGGGGGTGAGCAGTTCTTC.